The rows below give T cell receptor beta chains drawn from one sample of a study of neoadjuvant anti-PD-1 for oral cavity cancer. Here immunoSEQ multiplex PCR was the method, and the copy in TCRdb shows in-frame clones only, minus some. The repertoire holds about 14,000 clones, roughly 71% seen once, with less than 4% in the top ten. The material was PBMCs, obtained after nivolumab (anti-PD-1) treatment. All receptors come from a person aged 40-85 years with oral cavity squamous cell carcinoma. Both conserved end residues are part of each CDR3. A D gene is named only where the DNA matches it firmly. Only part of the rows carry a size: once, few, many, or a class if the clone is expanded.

CDR3: CASSDGLAGQPYEQYF
DNA: TGTGCCAGCAGTGATGGGCTAGCGGGGCAACCCTACGAGCAGTACTTC
D: TRBD2
J: TRBJ2-7
size: NA
V: TRBV2

CDR3: CASSFGPGGLFF
DNA: TGCGCCAGCAGTTTTGGACCGGGGGGGCTGTTTTTT
D: TRBD2
J: TRBJ2-2
size: NA
V: TRBV5-1

CDR3: CASSKPTRLARRYEQYF
DNA: TGTGCCAGCAGCAAACCCACGAGACTAGCGAGACGCTACGAGCAGTACTTC
D: NA
J: TRBJ2-7
size: few
V: TRBV21-1

CDR3: CASSTSWGTGELFF
DNA: TGTGCCAGCAGCACTAGCTGGGGCACCGGGGAGCTGTTTTTT
D: NA
J: TRBJ2-2
size: NA
V: TRBV6-5

CDR3: CASSPGPGLPSLEQYF
DNA: TGTGCCAGCAGCCCCGGACCGGGACTCCCTTCCTTAGAGCAGTACTTC
D: NA
J: TRBJ2-7
size: few
V: TRBV27

CDR3: CAWSPWDISGNTIYF
DNA: TGTGCCTGGAGCCCCTGGGACATCTCTGGAAACACCATATATTTT
D: NA
J: TRBJ1-3
size: NA
V: TRBV30

CDR3: CASSENLAASGNTIYF
DNA: TGTGCCAGCAGTGAAAATTTGGCGGCCTCTGGAAACACCATATATTTT
D: NA
J: TRBJ1-3
size: NA
V: TRBV2

CDR3: CASSGGGPNQPQHF
DNA: TGTGCCAGCAGCGGAGGGGGGCCCAATCAGCCCCAGCATTTT
D: NA
J: TRBJ1-5
size: few
V: TRBV5-5

CDR3: CASSLRQGARGYTF
DNA: TGTGCCAGCAGTTTACGACAGGGCGCGCGGGGCTACACCTTC
D: TRBD1
J: TRBJ1-2
size: NA
V: TRBV28

CDR3: CAGRRDRYGYTF
DNA: TGTGCCGGGCGGAGGGATCGCTATGGCTACACCTTC
D: NA
J: TRBJ1-2
size: few
V: TRBV6-1

CDR3: CASRPTSSGNTIYF
DNA: TGTGCCAGCAGACCGACTAGCTCTGGAAACACCATATATTTT
D: NA
J: TRBJ1-3
size: NA
V: TRBV27

CDR3: CSVEGTSTSEQFF
DNA: TGCAGCGTTGAAGGGACTAGTACTTCTGAGCAGTTCTTC
D: TRBD2
J: TRBJ2-1
size: NA
V: TRBV29-1

CDR3: CSVEEWDYRGSTEAFF
DNA: TGCAGCGTTGAAGAATGGGACTACAGGGGGAGCACTGAAGCTTTCTTT
D: TRBD1
J: TRBJ1-1
size: NA
V: TRBV29-1

CDR3: CASSLSGATADHGYTF
DNA: TGTGCCAGCAGTTTATCAGGGGCTACCGCAGATCATGGCTACACCTTC
D: NA
J: TRBJ1-2
size: NA
V: TRBV28

CDR3: CASSELGNSYEQYF
DNA: TGTGCCAGCAGCGAATTAGGTAATTCCTACGAGCAGTACTTC
D: NA
J: TRBJ2-7
size: NA
V: TRBV9

CDR3: CASLTSGRNYEQYF
DNA: TGTGCCTCCTTGACTAGCGGGAGGAACTACGAGCAGTACTTC
D: TRBD2
J: TRBJ2-7
size: NA
V: TRBV30

CDR3: CASRSFGFRELFF
DNA: TGTGCCAGCAGATCATTTGGCTTCAGGGAGCTGTTTTTT
D: NA
J: TRBJ2-2
size: NA
V: TRBV2

CDR3: CASSRWDYGTGSSYEQYF
DNA: TGTGCCAGCAGCCGATGGGACTACGGGACCGGTAGTAGCTACGAGCAGTACTTC
D: TRBD2
J: TRBJ2-7
size: NA
V: TRBV27

CDR3: CASQSFNGGYTF
DNA: TGTGCCAGTCAGAGTTTTAACGGTGGCTACACCTTC
D: NA
J: TRBJ1-2
size: once
V: TRBV19

CDR3: CASSSPGTGFYEQYF
DNA: TGTGCCAGCAGCTCCCCCGGGACAGGGTTTTACGAGCAGTACTTC
D: TRBD1
J: TRBJ2-7
size: NA
V: TRBV7-6

CDR3: CASSGGGGANVLTF
DNA: TGTGCCAGCAGCGGAGGGGGTGGGGCCAACGTCCTGACTTTC
D: NA
J: TRBJ2-6
size: NA
V: TRBV9

CDR3: CASSVSRSGASGANVLTF
DNA: TGTGCCAGCAGCGTAAGTAGAAGCGGGGCCTCTGGGGCCAACGTCCTGACTTTC
D: TRBD2
J: TRBJ2-6
size: NA
V: TRBV9

CDR3: CASSQEVGQGAQEAFF
DNA: TGTGCCAGCAGCCAAGAGGTCGGACAGGGGGCGCAGGAAGCTTTCTTT
D: TRBD1
J: TRBJ1-1
size: few
V: TRBV4-2

CDR3: CAWSVMEGPSYEQYF
DNA: TGTGCCTGGAGTGTAATGGAGGGCCCGTCCTACGAGCAGTACTTC
D: NA
J: TRBJ2-7
size: NA
V: TRBV30

CDR3: CAISAGGAQETQYF
DNA: TGTGCCATCAGTGCGGGGGGGGCCCAAGAGACCCAGTACTTC
D: TRBD2
J: TRBJ2-5
size: NA
V: TRBV10-3

CDR3: CASSLGRAGGTYNEQFF
DNA: TGTGCCAGCAGCTTGGGAAGAGCGGGAGGGACCTACAATGAGCAGTTCTTC
D: TRBD2
J: TRBJ2-1
size: NA
V: TRBV5-4

CDR3: CASSFGTGVREQYF
DNA: TGTGCCAGCAGCTTCGGGACAGGGGTGAGGGAGCAGTACTTC
D: TRBD1
J: TRBJ2-7
size: NA
V: TRBV25-1

CDR3: CASSVWGGNTEAFF
DNA: TGTGCCAGCAGTGTCTGGGGAGGGAACACTGAAGCTTTCTTT
D: NA
J: TRBJ1-1
size: NA
V: TRBV27

CDR3: CASSDPTIEEKLFF
DNA: TGTGCCAGCAGTGACCCGACGATAGAAGAAAAACTGTTTTTT
D: NA
J: TRBJ1-4
size: few
V: TRBV25-1

CDR3: CASSLEGDRTYEQYF
DNA: TGTGCCAGCAGCTTGGAGGGGGACAGGACCTACGAGCAGTACTTC
D: TRBD1
J: TRBJ2-7
size: NA
V: TRBV5-6

CDR3: CASSPQGAAGELFF
DNA: TGTGCCAGCAGCCCCCAGGGGGCGGCCGGGGAGCTGTTTTTT
D: TRBD1
J: TRBJ2-2
size: NA
V: TRBV7-3

CDR3: CASSAGTGATQYF
DNA: TGTGCCAGCAGTGCCGGGACAGGGGCAACCCAGTACTTC
D: TRBD1
J: TRBJ2-5
size: NA
V: TRBV2

CDR3: CASSAGTATNEKLFF
DNA: TGTGCCAGTAGTGCCGGGACAGCAACTAATGAAAAACTGTTTTTT
D: TRBD1
J: TRBJ1-4
size: NA
V: TRBV19

CDR3: CASSYLMDLGNQPQHF
DNA: TGTGCCAGCAGTTACCTCATGGACCTAGGGAATCAGCCCCAGCATTTT
D: NA
J: TRBJ1-5
size: NA
V: TRBV6-6

CDR3: CSVWDNPYEQYF
DNA: TGCAGCGTCTGGGACAACCCCTACGAGCAGTACTTC
D: NA
J: TRBJ2-7
size: NA
V: TRBV29-1

CDR3: CASSLANGDYGYTF
DNA: TGCGCCAGCAGCTTGGCCAACGGGGACTATGGCTACACCTTC
D: NA
J: TRBJ1-2
size: NA
V: TRBV5-1

CDR3: CASTASPGSYEQYF
DNA: TGTGCCAGCACCGCGAGCCCAGGTTCCTACGAGCAGTACTTC
D: NA
J: TRBJ2-7
size: few
V: TRBV7-6

CDR3: CASSLQGNEQFF
DNA: TGTGCCAGCAGCTTACAGGGCAATGAGCAGTTCTTC
D: NA
J: TRBJ2-1
size: NA
V: TRBV11-3

CDR3: CASTGTGSNEQFF
DNA: TGTGCCAGCACCGGGACAGGGAGCAATGAGCAGTTCTTC
D: TRBD1
J: TRBJ2-1
size: NA
V: TRBV7-8

CDR3: CASSSAGATSGSEHRGAGELFF
DNA: TGTGCCAGCAGTTCCGCAGGGGCGACTAGCGGGTCTGAACACCGGGGAGCCGGGGAGCTGTTTTTT
D: TRBD2
J: TRBJ2-2
size: NA
V: TRBV28

CDR3: CASSQDEVGATEAFF
DNA: TGTGCCAGCAGCCAAGATGAAGTGGGGGCCACTGAAGCTTTCTTT
D: NA
J: TRBJ1-1
size: few
V: TRBV14

CDR3: CASSTQSGRTYNEQFF
DNA: TGTGCCAGCAGCACTCAGAGCGGGAGGACTTACAATGAGCAGTTCTTC
D: TRBD2
J: TRBJ2-1
size: NA
V: TRBV25-1

CDR3: CATSRRTGAYEQYF
DNA: TGTGCCACCAGCAGGCGGACAGGGGCCTACGAGCAGTACTTC
D: TRBD1
J: TRBJ2-7
size: NA
V: TRBV15

CDR3: CASSVSPNNEQFF
DNA: TGTGCCAGCAGTGTCTCCCCTAACAATGAGCAGTTCTTC
D: NA
J: TRBJ2-1
size: NA
V: TRBV6-4

CDR3: CASSEPQGSGNTIYF
DNA: TGCGCCAGCAGTGAGCCACAGGGTTCGGGAAACACCATATATTTT
D: NA
J: TRBJ1-3
size: NA
V: TRBV10-2

CDR3: CASSWAGTSGRNEQFF
DNA: TGTGCCAGCAGCTGGGCCGGGACTAGCGGGAGGAATGAGCAGTTCTTC
D: TRBD2
J: TRBJ2-1
size: NA
V: TRBV5-6

CDR3: CASSTTGGAGYTF
DNA: TGTGCCAGCAGCACGACAGGGGGCGCCGGCTACACCTTC
D: TRBD1
J: TRBJ1-2
size: NA
V: TRBV7-8

CDR3: CASSLLYEQYF
DNA: TGTGCCAGCAGCTTACTCTACGAGCAGTACTTC
D: NA
J: TRBJ2-7
size: once
V: TRBV11-2

CDR3: CASSPQGTYNEQFF
DNA: TGTGCCAGCAGCCCCCAGGGTACCTACAATGAGCAGTTCTTC
D: NA
J: TRBJ2-1
size: NA
V: TRBV6-5

CDR3: CASSSGTGGWHQPQHF
DNA: TGTGCCAGCAGTAGTGGGACAGGAGGTTGGCATCAGCCCCAGCATTTT
D: TRBD1
J: TRBJ1-5
size: NA
V: TRBV28

CDR3: CASSFGGSKNEQFF
DNA: TGTGCCAGCAGCTTCGGCGGGAGCAAGAATGAGCAGTTCTTC
D: TRBD2
J: TRBJ2-1
size: NA
V: TRBV7-3

CDR3: CASSRQSGTDTQYF
DNA: TGTGCCAGCTCACGACAGTCCGGCACAGATACGCAGTATTTT
D: NA
J: TRBJ2-3
size: NA
V: TRBV18

CDR3: CASSYKTYQETQYF
DNA: TGTGCCAGCAGTTACAAGACCTACCAAGAGACCCAGTACTTC
D: NA
J: TRBJ2-5
size: NA
V: TRBV6-5

CDR3: CASSPTLNFQGAEAFF
DNA: TGTGCCAGCAGCCCCACCCTAAATTTCCAGGGGGCTGAAGCTTTCTTT
D: TRBD1
J: TRBJ1-1
size: NA
V: TRBV5-4

CDR3: CASSLGSQLANYGYTF
DNA: TGTGCCAGCAGCCTCGGGTCCCAGTTAGCTAACTATGGCTACACCTTC
D: NA
J: TRBJ1-2
size: NA
V: TRBV28

CDR3: CASSLGHSGNTIYF
DNA: TGTGCCAGCAGTTTAGGACACTCTGGAAACACCATATATTTT
D: NA
J: TRBJ1-3
size: once
V: TRBV28

CDR3: CASSERASGSGNTQYF
DNA: TGTGCCAGCAGTGAAAGGGCTAGCGGGAGTGGAAATACGCAGTATTTT
D: TRBD2
J: TRBJ2-3
size: NA
V: TRBV2